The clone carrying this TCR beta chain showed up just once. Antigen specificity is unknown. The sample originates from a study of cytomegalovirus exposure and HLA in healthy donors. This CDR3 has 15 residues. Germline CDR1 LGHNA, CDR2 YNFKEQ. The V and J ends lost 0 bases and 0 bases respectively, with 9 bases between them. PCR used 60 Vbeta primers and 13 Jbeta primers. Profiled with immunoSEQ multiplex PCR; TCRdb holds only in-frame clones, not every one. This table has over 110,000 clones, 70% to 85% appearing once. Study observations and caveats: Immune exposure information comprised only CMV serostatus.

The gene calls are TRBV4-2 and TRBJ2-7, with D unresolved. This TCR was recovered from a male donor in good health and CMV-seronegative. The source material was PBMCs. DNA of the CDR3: TGTGCCAGCAGCCAAGAAAGAACGGTCTCCTACGAGCAGTACTTC. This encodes CASSQERTVSYEQYF.